The present entry profiles one TCR beta chain with its context. Its specificity is unknown. Second-dose groups at about 4 or about 12 weeks were pooled. The sample comes from a study of T cell responses to AZD1222 COVID-19 vaccine. General observations from the study: Per reports, nearly half of all spike-specific TCRs target regions that are unmutated in variants.

Trimming pared 8 bases from V and 14 bases from J, leaving 22 bases between. Germline V gene data show CDR1 as MNHEY and CDR2 as SVGAGI. This CDR3 region has 13 residues. The assay was immunoSEQ multiplex PCR, and TCRdb's table has in-frame clones only and misses some. The sample holds more than 90,000 clones, approximately 91% seen once. Sequences were derived from peripheral blood, sampled 28 days after the second AZD1222 dose. This rearrangement joins TRBV6-5 to TRBJ2-1; D could derive from TRBD1 or TRBD2 (5 bases each). The TCR sequence derives from an adult who received the AZD1222 COVID-19 vaccine. CDR3 sequence (DNA): TGTGCCAGCGAGGTGGGCAGGGACGGGTCTAAGTTCTTC. Translated: CASEVGRDGSKFF.